The rows below give T cell receptor beta chains drawn from one sample of a study of T cells in localized non-small cell lung cancer. Data came from immunoSEQ multiplex PCR; TCRdb stores just in-frame clones and leaves some out. Counted here are tens of thousands of clones, about 81% occurring once; the ten biggest clones make up roughly 4.3%. The sample in question was peripheral blood, obtained before any cancer treatment. The receptors come from a woman aged 40 to 75 with stage I lung adenocarcinoma. The CDR3 runs from the conserved cysteine through the conserved F or W. Clone size is stated in some rows and not others, as once, few, many or a class when expanded.

>TRBV4-3|once
CASSRQKISPLHF
>TRBV7-9|NA
CASSLEPENYGYTF
>TRBV12-5|NA
CASGTSPLPSYSPLHF
>TRBV10-2|NA
CASSESYLGEEQYF
>TRBV27|NA
CASSFRSGQDEAFF
>TRBV29-1|NA
CSVAPSGANVLTF
>TRBV2|few
CASAWAAYTGELFF
>TRBV18|NA
CASSPGTGALDTQYF
>TRBV4-3|NA
CASSLETGEGDIQYF
>TRBV6-6|NA
CASSPGSSYNEQFF
>TRBV9|NA
CASRRQGANTGELFF
>TRBV29-1|NA
CSVELGVNQPQHF
>TRBV19|NA
CASSIVAGYNEQFF
>TRBV6-1|few
CASSEAETGARNTEAFF
>TRBV7-6|few
CASSVDRSGNTIYF
>TRBV19|NA
CASGTSGGDTQYF
>TRBV7-2|NA
CASLRGGGTDTQYF
>TRBV6-1|NA
CASTSGGYGYTF
>TRBV11-3|NA
CASSHMNSGELFF
>TRBV11-2|once
CASSFWGSNTEAFF
>TRBV5-1|few
CASSGQGLSTEAFF
>TRBV6-6|NA
CASSSGQGSWNEQFF
>TRBV4-1|NA
CASSQDLQGPDTQYF
>TRBV7-9|NA
CASSLTGDSPLHF
>TRBV5-4|NA
CASATIWGPTDTQYF
>TRBV7-2|NA
CASSSRQGGNEQFF
>TRBV2|NA
CASTTGNTIYF
>TRBV6-6|NA
CASSTGGTHNSPLHF
>TRBV10-3|once
CAISSGGSSYEQYF
>TRBV28|NA
CASSDVGGTDTQYF
>TRBV6-6|once
CASSYPERTANTEAFF
>TRBV27|NA
CASSSGTPAPIQETQYF
>TRBV7-8|NA
CASSPRLGLDRGRGNQPQHF
>TRBV7-2|NA
CASSRGQGGNTIYF
>TRBV19|NA
CASSIRGLAGGGETQYF
>TRBV19|once
CASSPTPATRGYTF
>TRBV27|NA
CASSLRTQETQYF